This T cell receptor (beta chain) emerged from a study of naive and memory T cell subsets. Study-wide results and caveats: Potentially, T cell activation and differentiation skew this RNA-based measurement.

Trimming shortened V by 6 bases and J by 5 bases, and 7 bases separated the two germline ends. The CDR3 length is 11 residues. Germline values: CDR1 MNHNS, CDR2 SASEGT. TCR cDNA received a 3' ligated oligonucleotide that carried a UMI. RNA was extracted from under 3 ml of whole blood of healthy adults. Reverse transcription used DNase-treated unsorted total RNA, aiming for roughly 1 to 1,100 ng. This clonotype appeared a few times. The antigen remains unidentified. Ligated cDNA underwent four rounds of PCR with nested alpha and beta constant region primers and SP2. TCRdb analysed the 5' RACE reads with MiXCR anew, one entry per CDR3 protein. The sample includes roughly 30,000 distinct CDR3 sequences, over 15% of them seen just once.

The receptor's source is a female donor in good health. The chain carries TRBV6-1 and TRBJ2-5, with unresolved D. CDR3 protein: CASSRYETQYF. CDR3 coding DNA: TGTGCCAGCAGCCGCTACGAGACCCAGTACTTC.